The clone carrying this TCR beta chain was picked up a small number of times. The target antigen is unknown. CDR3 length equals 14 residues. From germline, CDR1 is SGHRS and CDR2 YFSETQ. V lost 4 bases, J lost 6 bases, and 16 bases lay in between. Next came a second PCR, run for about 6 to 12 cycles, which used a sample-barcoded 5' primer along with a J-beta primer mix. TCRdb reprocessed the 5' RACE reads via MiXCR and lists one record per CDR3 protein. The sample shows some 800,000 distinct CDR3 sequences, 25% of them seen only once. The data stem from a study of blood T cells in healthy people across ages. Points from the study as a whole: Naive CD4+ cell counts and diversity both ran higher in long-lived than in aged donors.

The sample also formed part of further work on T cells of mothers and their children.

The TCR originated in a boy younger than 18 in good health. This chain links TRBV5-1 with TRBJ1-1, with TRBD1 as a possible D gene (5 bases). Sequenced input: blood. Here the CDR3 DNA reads TGCGCCAGCAGCCGGTCGGGGGGGACTGCTGAAGCTTTCTTT. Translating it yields CASSRSGGTAEAFF.